This TCR beta chain was sequenced in a study of beta chain features in type 1 diabetes. The study's findings and limits: Shorter TCRB CDR3s, moderately but significantly so, marked every one of the four CD4+ subsets in Type 1 diabetes patients. PCR could preferentially amplify shorter templates, alike in patients and controls.

The whole isolated RNA underwent reverse transcription, so sequencing captured expressed TCRB transcripts. Assay: immunoSEQ multiplex PCR; the TCRdb copy retains only in-frame clones and omits some. Here the sample spans under 950,000 clones, roughly a sixth being singletons. Germline V gene lookup returns CDR1 SEHNR and CDR2 FQNEAQ (reference sequence). Deletions cut 5 bases from V and 4 bases from J, with 20 bases between. The CDR3 spans 16 residues. As concerns this clone: The target antigen is unknown.

Sequences were obtained from naive CD4+ T cells from blood. This clonotype originated in a woman under 30 in good health. The chain has TRBV7-9 and TRBJ1-2; D is uncertain. The CDR3 DNA reads as TGTGCCAGCAGCCAACCCTCTTCCATGGATGGCTATGGCTACACCTTC. The encoded protein is CASSQPSSMDGYGYTF.